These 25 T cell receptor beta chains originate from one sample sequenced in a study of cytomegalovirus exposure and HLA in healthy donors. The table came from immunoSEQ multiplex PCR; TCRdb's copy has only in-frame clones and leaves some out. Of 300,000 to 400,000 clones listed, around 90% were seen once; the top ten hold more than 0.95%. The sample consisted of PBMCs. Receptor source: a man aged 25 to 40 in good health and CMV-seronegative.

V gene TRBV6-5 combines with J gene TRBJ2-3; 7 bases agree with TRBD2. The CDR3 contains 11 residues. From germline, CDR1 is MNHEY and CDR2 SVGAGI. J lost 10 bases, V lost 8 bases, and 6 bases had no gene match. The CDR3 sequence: CASAGAGAQYF. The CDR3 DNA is TGTGCCAGCGCCGGGGCGGGGGCGCAGTATTTT.

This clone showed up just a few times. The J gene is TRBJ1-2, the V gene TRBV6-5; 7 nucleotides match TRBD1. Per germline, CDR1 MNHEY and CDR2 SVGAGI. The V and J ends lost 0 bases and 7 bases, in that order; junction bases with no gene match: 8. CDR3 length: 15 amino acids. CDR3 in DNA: TGTGCCAGCAGTTACTCAGGACAGGATGTTGGTGGCTACACCTTC. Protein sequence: CASSYSGQDVGGYTF.

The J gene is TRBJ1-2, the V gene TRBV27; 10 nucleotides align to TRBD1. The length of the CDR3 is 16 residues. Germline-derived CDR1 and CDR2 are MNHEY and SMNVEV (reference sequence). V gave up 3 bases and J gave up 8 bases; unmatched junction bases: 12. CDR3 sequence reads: CASSFHRQGANEGYTF. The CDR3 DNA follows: TGTGCCAGCAGTTTCCACCGACAGGGGGCCAATGAGGGCTACACCTTC.

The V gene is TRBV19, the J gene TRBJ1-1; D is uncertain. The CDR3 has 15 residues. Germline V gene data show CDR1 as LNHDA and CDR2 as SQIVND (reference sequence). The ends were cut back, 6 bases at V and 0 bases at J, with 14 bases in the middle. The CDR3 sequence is CASSYSSQLNTEAFF. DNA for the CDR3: TGTGCCAGTAGCTACAGCTCACAATTGAACACTGAAGCTTTCTTT.

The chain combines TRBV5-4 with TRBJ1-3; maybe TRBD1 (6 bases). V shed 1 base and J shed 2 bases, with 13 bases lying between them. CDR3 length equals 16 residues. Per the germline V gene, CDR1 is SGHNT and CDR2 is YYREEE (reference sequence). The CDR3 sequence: CASSLKGGGPGNTIYF. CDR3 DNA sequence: TGTGCCAGCAGCTTGAAGGGAGGGGGGCCTGGAAACACCATATATTTT.

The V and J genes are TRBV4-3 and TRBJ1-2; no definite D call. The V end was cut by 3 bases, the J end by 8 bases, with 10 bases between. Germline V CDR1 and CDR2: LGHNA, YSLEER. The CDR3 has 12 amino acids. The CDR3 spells CASSHGFGGYTF. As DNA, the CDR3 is TGCGCCAGCAGCCACGGGTTTGGAGGCTACACCTTC.

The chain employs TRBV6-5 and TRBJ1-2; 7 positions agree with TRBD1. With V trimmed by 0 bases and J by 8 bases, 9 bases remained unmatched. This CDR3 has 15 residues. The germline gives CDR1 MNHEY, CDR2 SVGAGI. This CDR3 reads CASSYSNHRGGGYTF. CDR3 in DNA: TGTGCCAGCAGTTACTCCAATCACAGGGGCGGGGGCTACACCTTC.

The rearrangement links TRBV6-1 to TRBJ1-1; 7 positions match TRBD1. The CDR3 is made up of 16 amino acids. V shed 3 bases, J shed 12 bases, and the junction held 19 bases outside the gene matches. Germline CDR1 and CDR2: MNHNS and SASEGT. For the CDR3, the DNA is TGTGCCAGCAGTGATGATCCGGGACAGCGAAGGTCCACAACTTTCTTT. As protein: CASSDDPGQRRSTTFF.

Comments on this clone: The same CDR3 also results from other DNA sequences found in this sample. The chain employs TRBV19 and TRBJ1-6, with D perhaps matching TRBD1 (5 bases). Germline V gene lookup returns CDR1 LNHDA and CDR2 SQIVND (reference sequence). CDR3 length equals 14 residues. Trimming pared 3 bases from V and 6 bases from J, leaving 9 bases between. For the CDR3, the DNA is TGTGCCAGTAGTATCAGTCAGGGTAATTCACCCCTCCACTTT. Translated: CASSISQGNSPLHF.

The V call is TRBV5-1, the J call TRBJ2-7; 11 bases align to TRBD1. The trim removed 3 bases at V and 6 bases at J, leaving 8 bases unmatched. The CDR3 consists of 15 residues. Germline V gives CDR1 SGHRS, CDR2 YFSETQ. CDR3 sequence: CASSSGPGQGVEQYF. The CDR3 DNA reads TGCGCCAGCAGCTCAGGACCGGGACAGGGGGTCGAGCAGTACTTC.

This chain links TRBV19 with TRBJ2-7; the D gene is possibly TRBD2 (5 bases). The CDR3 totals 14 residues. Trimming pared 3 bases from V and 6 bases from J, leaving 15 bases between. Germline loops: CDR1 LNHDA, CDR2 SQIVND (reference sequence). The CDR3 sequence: CASSIQTTPGEQYF. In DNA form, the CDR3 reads TGTGCCAGTAGTATCCAGACTACTCCGGGCGAGCAGTACTTC.

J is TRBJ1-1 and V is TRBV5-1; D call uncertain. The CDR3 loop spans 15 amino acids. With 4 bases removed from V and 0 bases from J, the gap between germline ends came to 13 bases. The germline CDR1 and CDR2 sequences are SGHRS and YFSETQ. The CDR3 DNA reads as TGCGCCAGCAGCCCCTCGGAGCGGGTGAACACTGAAGCTTTCTTT. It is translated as CASSPSERVNTEAFF. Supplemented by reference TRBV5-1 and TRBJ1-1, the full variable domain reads KAGVTQTPRYLIKTRGQQVTLSCSPISGHRSVSWYQQTPGQGLQFLFEYFSETQRNKGNFPGRFSGRQFSNSRSEMNVSTLELGDSALYLCASSPSERVNTEAFFGQGTRLTVV.

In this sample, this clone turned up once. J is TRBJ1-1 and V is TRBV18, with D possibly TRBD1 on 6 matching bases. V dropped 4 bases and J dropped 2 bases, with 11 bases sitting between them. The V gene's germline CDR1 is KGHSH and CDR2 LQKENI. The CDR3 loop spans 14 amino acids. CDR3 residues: CASSLGTPNTEAFF. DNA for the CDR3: TGTGCCAGCTCACTCGGGACACCCAACACTGAAGCTTTCTTT.

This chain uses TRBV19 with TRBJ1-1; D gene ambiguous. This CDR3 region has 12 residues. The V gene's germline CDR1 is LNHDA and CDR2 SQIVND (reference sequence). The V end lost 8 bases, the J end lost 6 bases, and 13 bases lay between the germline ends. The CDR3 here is CASETAGSEAFF. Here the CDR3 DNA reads TGTGCCAGTGAGACGGCGGGCTCTGAAGCTTTCTTT.

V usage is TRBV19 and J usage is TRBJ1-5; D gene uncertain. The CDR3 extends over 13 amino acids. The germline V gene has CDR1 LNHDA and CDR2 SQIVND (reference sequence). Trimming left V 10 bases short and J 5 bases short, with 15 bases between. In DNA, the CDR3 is TGTGCCACCTCTCACGGGGTAGATCAGCCCCAGCATTTT. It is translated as CATSHGVDQPQHF.

CDR3 in amino acids: CASSVPGGPGEQFF. CDR3 DNA: TGTGCCAGCAGCGTCCCGGGGGGGCCGGGTGAGCAGTTCTTC. V and J are TRBV9 and TRBJ2-1, with 8 bases aligning to TRBD2. The CDR3 runs to 14 residues. Looked up from germline, CDR1 is SGDLS and CDR2 is YYNGEE. V shed 2 bases, J shed 9 bases, and the junction held 7 bases outside the gene matches.

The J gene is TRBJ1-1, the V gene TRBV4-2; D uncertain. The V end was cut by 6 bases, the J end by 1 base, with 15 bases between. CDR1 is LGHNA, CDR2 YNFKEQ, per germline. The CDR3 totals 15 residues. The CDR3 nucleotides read TGTGCCAGCAGTCCTTGGGCCTTAGGGAACACTGAAGCTTTCTTT. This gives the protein CASSPWALGNTEAFF.

The CDR3, as DNA: TGCGCCAGCAGCTTAGACAGTTACGTGTCTGAAGCTTTCTTT. Amino acids: CASSLDSYVSEAFF. This chain uses TRBV5-1 with TRBJ1-1; weak D call: TRBD1 (5 bases). The CDR3 spans 14 residues. V lost 2 bases to trimming and J lost 6 bases, with 14 bases between them. The germline V gene encodes CDR1 SGHRS and CDR2 YFSETQ.

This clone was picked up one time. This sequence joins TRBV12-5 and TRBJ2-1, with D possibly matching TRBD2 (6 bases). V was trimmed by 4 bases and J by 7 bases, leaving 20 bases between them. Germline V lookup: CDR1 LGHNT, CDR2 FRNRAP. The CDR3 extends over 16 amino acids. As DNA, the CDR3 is TGTGCTAGTGGTTCAATCACCCGGGACTCGAGGAATGAGCAGTTCTTC. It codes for CASGSITRDSRNEQFF.

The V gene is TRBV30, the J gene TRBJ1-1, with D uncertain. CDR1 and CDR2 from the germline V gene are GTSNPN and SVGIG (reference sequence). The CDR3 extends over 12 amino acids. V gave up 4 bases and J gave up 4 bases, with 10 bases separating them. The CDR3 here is CAWKRSPTEAFF. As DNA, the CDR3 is TGTGCCTGGAAGAGGTCCCCCACTGAAGCTTTCTTT.

CDR3 bases: TGTGCCAGCAGCTCGGCCTCGTTCCCAGCGCACGAGCAGTACTTC. Amino acids: CASSSASFPAHEQYF. The J gene is TRBJ2-7, the V gene TRBV5-5; D is unclear. Trimming stripped 3 bases from V and 5 bases from J, with 18 bases between. Germline lookup yields CDR1 SGHKS and CDR2 YYEKEE (reference sequence). The CDR3 is 15 amino acids.

In DNA form, the CDR3 reads TGTGCCAGCAGTGAAAAAGGACTTCCAACCTGGAAGTACTTC. This codes for CASSEKGLPTWKYF. This chain connects TRBV2 to TRBJ2-7, with D perhaps matching TRBD2 (5 bases). This CDR3 has 14 residues. Germline CDR1 SNHLY, CDR2 FYNNEI. Trimming left V 2 bases short and J 11 bases short, with 19 bases between.

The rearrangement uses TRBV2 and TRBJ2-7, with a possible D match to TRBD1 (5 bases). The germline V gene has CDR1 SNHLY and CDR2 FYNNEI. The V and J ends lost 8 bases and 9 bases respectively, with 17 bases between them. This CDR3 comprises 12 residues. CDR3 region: CASLDKRRWQYF. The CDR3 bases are TGTGCCAGCTTGGACAAGCGCCGGTGGCAGTACTTC.

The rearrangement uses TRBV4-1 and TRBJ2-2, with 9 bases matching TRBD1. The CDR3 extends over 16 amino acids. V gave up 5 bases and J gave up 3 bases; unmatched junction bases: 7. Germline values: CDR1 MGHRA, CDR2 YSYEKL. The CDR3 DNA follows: TGCGCCAGCAGCGACCGGGACAGGGCCGACACCGGGGAGCTGTTTTTT. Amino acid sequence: CASSDRDRADTGELFF.

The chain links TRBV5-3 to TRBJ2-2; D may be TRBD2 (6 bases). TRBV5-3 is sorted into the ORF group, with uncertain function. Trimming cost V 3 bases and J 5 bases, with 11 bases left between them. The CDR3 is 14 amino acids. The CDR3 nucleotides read TGTGCCAGAAGCTGCGCGGGGCATACCGGGGAGCTGTTTTTT. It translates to CARSCAGHTGELFF.